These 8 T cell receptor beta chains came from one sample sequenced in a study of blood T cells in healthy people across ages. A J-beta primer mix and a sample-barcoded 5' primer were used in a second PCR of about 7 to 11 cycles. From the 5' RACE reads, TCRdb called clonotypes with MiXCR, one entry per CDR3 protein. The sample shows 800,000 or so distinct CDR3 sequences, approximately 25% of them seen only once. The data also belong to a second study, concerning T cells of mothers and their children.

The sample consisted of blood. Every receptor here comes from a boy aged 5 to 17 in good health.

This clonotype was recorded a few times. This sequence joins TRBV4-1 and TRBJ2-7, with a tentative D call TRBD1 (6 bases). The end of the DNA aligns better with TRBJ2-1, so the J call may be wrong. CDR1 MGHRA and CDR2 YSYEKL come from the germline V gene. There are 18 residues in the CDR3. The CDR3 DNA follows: TGCGCCAGCAGCCAAGGCCGGGACGGACCAGGGGCTTACAATGAGCAGTTCTTC. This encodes CASSQGRDGPGAYNEQFF.

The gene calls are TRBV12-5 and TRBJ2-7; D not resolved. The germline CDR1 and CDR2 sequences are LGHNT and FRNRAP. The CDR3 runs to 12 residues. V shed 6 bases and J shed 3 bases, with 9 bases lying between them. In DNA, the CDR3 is TGTGCTAGTGGGCATAACAACTACGAGCAGTACTTC. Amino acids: CASGHNNYEQYF.

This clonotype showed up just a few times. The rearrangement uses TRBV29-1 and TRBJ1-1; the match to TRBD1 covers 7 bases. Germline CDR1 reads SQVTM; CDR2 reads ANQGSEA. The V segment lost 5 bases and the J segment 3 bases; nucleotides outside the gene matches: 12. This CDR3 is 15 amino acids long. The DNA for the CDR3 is TGCAGCGTTTCCGGGTCGGGGACAGCTCACACTGAAGCTTTCTTT. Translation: CSVSGSGTAHTEAFF.

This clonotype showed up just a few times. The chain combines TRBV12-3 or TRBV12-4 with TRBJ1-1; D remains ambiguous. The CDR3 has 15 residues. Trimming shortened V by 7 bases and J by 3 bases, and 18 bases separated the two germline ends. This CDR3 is CASTPTAAGDTEAFF. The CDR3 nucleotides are TGTGCCAGCACTCCGACCGCGGCAGGTGACACTGAAGCTTTCTTT.

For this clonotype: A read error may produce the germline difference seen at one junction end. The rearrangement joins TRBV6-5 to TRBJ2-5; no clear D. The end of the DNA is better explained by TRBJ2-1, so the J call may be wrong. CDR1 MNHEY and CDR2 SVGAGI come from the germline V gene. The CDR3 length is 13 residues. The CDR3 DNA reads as TGTGCCGGCAGTTCGCCGAAACAGAATGAGCAGTTCTTC. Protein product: CAGSSPKQNEQFF.

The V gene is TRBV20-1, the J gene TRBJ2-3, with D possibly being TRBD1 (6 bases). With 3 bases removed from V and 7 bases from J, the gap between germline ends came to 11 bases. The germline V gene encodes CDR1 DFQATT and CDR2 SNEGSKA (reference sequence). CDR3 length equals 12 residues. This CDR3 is CSARGRGNTQYF. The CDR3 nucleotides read TGCAGTGCTAGGGGCAGGGGCAATACGCAGTATTTT.

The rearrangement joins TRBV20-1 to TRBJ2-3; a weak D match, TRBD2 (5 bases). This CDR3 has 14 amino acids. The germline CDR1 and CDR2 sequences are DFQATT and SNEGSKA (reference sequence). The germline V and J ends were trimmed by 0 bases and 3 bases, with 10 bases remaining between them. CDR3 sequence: CSARDRKRTDTQYF. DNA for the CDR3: TGCAGTGCTAGAGATAGGAAGCGGACAGATACGCAGTATTTT.

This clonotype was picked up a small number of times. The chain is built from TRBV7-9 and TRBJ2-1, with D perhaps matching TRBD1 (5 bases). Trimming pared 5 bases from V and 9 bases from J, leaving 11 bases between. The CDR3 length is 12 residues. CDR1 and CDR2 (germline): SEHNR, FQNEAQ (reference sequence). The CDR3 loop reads CASSPAGAEQFF. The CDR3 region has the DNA TGTGCCAGCAGCCCGGCTGGGGCTGAGCAGTTCTTC.